This TCR beta chain was documented in a study of blood T cell repertoires in COVID-19. Overall study: From T cells, B-cell-depleted T cells, or PBMCs came the material, which was cDNA or gDNA.

Germline loops: CDR1 WSHSY, CDR2 SAAADI. CDR3 length equals 16 residues. Trimming removed 3 bases at V and 5 bases at J, with 20 bases between. Assay used: immunoSEQ multiplex PCR; TCRdb lists only in-frame clones, some missing. The table lists 180,000 or so clones, roughly 81% of them singletons, with roughly 10% in the top ten. The sample comprised peripheral blood. The rearrangement uses TRBV10-2 and TRBJ2-7, with D maybe TRBD1 (6 bases). The clonotype originates from a woman older than 75 with COVID-19, enrolled during active disease. CDR3 in amino acids: CASSDYFLQGRNEQYF. The CDR3 DNA follows: TGCGCCAGCAGTGATTACTTCCTACAGGGACGGAACGAGCAGTACTTC.